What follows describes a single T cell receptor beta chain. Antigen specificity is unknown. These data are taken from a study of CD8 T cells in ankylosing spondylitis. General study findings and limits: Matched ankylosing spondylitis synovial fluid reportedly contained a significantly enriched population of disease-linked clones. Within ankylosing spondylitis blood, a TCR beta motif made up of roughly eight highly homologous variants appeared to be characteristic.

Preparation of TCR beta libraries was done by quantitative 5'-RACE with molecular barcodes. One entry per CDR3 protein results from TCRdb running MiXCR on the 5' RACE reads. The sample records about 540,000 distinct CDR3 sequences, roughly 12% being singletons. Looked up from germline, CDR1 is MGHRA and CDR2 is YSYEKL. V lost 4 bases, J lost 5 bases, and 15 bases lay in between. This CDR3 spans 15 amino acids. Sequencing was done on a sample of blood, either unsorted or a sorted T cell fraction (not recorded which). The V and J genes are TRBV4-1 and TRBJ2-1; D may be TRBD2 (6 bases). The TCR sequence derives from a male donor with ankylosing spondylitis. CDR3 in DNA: TGCGCCAGCAGCCCCGTTAGCGGAATTAACAATGAGCAGTTCTTC. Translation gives CASSPVSGINNEQFF.